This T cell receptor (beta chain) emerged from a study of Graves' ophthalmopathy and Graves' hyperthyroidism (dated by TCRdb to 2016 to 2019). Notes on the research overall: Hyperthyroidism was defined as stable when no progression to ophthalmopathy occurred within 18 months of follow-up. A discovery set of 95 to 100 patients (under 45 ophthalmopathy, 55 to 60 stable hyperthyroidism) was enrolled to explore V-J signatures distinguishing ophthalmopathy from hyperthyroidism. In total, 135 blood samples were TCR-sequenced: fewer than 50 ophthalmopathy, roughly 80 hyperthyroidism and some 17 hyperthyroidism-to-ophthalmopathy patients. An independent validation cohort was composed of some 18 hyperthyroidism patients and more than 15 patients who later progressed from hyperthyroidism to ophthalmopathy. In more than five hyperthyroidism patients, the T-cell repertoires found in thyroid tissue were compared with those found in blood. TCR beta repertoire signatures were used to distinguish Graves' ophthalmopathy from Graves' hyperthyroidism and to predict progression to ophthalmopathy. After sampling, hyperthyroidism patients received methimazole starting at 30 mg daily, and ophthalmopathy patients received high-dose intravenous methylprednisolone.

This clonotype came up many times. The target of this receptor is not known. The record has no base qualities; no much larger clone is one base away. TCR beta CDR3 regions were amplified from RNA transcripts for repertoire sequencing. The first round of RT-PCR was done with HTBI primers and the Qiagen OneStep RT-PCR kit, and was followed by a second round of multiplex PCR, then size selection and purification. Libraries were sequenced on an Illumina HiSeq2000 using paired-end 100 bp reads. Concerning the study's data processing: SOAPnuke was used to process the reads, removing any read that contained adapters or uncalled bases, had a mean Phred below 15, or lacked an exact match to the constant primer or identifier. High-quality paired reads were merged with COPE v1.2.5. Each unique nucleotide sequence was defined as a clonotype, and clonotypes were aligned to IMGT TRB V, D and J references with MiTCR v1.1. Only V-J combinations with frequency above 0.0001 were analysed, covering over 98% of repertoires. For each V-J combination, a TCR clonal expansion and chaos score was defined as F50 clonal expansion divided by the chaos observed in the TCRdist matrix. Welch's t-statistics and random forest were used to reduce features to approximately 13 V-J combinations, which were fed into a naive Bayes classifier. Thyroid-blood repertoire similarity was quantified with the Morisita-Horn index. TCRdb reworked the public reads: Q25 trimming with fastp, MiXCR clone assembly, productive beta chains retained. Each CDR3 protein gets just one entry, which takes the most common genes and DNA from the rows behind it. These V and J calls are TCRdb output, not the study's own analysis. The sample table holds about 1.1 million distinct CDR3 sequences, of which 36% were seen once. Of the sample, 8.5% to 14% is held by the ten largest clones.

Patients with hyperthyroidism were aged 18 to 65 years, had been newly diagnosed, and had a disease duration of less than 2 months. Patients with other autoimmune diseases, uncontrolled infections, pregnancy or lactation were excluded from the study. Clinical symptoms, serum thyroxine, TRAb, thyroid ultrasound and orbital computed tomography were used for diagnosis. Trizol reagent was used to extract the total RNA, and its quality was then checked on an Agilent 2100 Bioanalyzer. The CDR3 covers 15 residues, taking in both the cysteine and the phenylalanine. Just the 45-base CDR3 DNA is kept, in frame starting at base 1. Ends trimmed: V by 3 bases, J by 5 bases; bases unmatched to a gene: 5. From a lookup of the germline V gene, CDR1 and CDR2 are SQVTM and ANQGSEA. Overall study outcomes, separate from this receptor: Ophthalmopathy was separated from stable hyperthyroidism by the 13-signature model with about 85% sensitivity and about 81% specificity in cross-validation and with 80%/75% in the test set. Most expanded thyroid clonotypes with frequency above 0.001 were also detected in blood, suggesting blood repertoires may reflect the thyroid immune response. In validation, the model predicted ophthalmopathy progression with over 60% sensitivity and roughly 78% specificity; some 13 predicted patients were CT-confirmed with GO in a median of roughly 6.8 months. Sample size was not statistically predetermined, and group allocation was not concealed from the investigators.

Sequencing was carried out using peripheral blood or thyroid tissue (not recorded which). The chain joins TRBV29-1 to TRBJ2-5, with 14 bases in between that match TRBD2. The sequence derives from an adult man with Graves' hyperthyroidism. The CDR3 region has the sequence CSVEGTSGGDETQYF. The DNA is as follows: TGCAGCGTTGAGGGGACTAGCGGGGGAGATGAGACCCAGTACTTC.